The entry that follows covers one T cell receptor beta chain sequence. Its antigen is still unknown. Distinct nucleotide sequences in the sample also encode this CDR3. This sample is drawn from a study of shared clonotypes between healthy human individuals. Every donor, a Caucasian adult, lived in Nashville, Tennessee. The split of CD4+ cells yielded CD45RA+ naive and CD45RA-negative memory subsets. Sorted-subset replicate PCR reactions were performed with about 200 ng DNA, corresponding to about 32,000 T cell genomes. The assay was immunoSEQ multiplex PCR, and TCRdb's table has in-frame clones only and misses some. This sample has approximately 1,000,000 clones; 78% occur once, and the top ten carry approximately 0.5%. CDR1 is SNHLY and CDR2 is FYNNEI in the germline V gene. Trimming removed 6 bases from V and 4 bases from J; junction bases left unmatched: 4. The CDR3 sequence is 13 residues long. General study findings and limits: A reduction in generation probabilities was seen for non-shared clonotypes relative to those shared by all four donors.

The sequenced sample was memory CD4+ T cells from PBMCs. Described subset: CD45RA-negative fraction. The source of this sequence is a man younger than 35 in good health. Some clones in this sample may be carry-over from other donors' samples. The chain recombines TRBV2 with TRBJ2-7, with 9 bases lining up with TRBD1. The CDR3 nucleotides read TGTGCCAGCAGCCGGGACAGGGTTTACGAGCAGTACTTC. Translated, it gives CASSRDRVYEQYF.